The 12 T cell receptor beta chains in this list originate from one sample, sequenced in a study of T cells expressing NK-cell markers (TCRdb year 2020). Libraries were made using 5' RACE. Sequenced on an Illumina HiSeq 2000. Following reprocessing of the reads by TCRdb, the data hold one row per CDR3 protein sequence and no DNA is available. The table held for this sample gives 450,000 to 600,000 distinct CDR3 sequences. The ten largest account for approximately 4% of the sample. The source material was blood T cells: a sorted CD56 or NKG2C T cell subset, CD4+ or CD8+ T cells, or bulk PBMC T cells (not recorded which). These receptors were obtained from a man aged 18 to 30 in good health. Donor details come from another sample of the same person, matched by shared clones.

The V and J genes are TRBV14 and TRBJ2-1; without DNA, the TCRdb call of TRBD1 cannot be checked. There are 17 residues in the CDR3. Germline CDR1 reads SGHDN; CDR2 reads FVKESK. The CDR3 sequence: CASSQVFDRGGANEQFF.

This chain connects TRBV28 to TRBJ2-5; TCRdb proposes TRBD2, but this gene call is untestable without DNA. Germline V gene sequence: CDR1 MDHEN, CDR2 SYDVKM. CDR3 size: 16 residues. CDR3 in amino acids: CASRRVGGAKQETQYF.

The gene calls are TRBV29-1 and TRBJ2-4; TCRdb selects TRBD1, and the lack of DNA leaves this call unchecked. The germline V gene encodes CDR1 SQVTM and CDR2 ANQGSEA. This CDR3 is 13 amino acids long. The CDR3 is CSVAYDRVNIQYF.

This chain links TRBV5-1 with TRBJ1-1; with no DNA, the TCRdb D assignment of TRBD1 cannot be verified. Germline V gene lookup returns CDR1 SGHRS and CDR2 YFSETQ. The CDR3 spans 15 residues. The CDR3 sequence: CASSLDGRGPTEAFF. The full variable domain, completed using reference TRBV5-1 and TRBJ1-1, is KAGVTQTPRYLIKTRGQQVTLSCSPISGHRSVSWYQQTPGQGLQFLFEYFSETQRNKGNFPGRFSGRQFSNSRSEMNVSTLELGDSALYLCASSLDGRGPTEAFFGQGTRLTVV.

The CDR3 spells CASSSGLAATNEQFF. V gene TRBV5-1 combines with J gene TRBJ2-1; there is no DNA to check the TCRdb D call of TRBD2. CDR1 and CDR2 (germline): SGHRS, YFSETQ. This CDR3 has 15 residues.

The chain links TRBV20-1 to TRBJ2-2; TCRdb lists TRBD1, though no DNA is available to test this call. CDR1 is DFQATT and CDR2 is SNEGSKA in the germline V gene (reference sequence). The length of the CDR3 is 14 residues. The CDR3 loop reads CSAPYRGNTGELFF.

The rearrangement links TRBV7-2 to TRBJ1-4; TCRdb selects TRBD1, and the lack of DNA leaves this call unchecked. CDR3 length equals 15 residues. From germline, CDR1 is SGHTA and CDR2 FQGNSA. This chain's CDR3 is CASSLAAGGAEKLFF.

V and J are TRBV20-1 and TRBJ1-4. The germline gives CDR1 DFQATT, CDR2 SNEGSKA (reference sequence). The CDR3 spans 17 residues. CDR3 region: CSAPNRGVNGPNEKLFF.

The chain recombines TRBV27 with TRBJ2-1; TCRdb picks TRBD1, but there is no DNA to check that call. The V gene's germline CDR1 is MNHEY and CDR2 SMNVEV (reference sequence). The CDR3 length is 11 residues. CDR3 amino acids: CASTGRGKQFF.

The V gene is TRBV20-1, the J gene TRBJ2-2; TCRdb's assignment of TRBD1 cannot be checked, as there is no DNA. The CDR3 length is 12 residues. CDR1 and CDR2 (germline): DFQATT, SNEGSKA (reference sequence). This CDR3 is CSAGQQPGELFF.

The chain uses TRBV10-3 and TRBJ1-1; TCRdb designates TRBD1, a call that cannot be tested without DNA. The CDR3 has 13 residues. From germline, CDR1 is ENHRY and CDR2 SYGVKD. CDR3 protein: CAIMGQGSTEAFF.

The chain carries TRBV5-6 and TRBJ2-5; TCRdb designates TRBD1, a call that cannot be tested without DNA. The length of the CDR3 is 15 residues. Germline V gives CDR1 SGHDT, CDR2 YYEEEE. CDR3 in amino acids: CASSRDRRSEETQYF.